What follows are 2 T cell receptor beta chains derived from one specimen sequenced in a study of blood T cell repertoires in COVID-19. TCRdb keeps only in-frame clones here, not all; method: immunoSEQ multiplex PCR. The table lists under 200,000 clones, less than 85% of them singletons. Sequenced sample: peripheral blood. The receptors originated from a woman aged 60-75 years with COVID-19, enrolled during active disease.

The chain joins TRBV7-2 to TRBJ1-4; a possible D gene is TRBD1 (5 bases). V was trimmed by 3 bases and J by 3 bases, leaving 11 bases between them. Germline CDR1 and CDR2: SGHTA and FQGNSA. This CDR3 contains 15 residues. This CDR3 reads CASSFQGGPNEKLFF. In DNA, the CDR3 is TGTGCCAGCAGCTTCCAGGGCGGTCCTAATGAAAAACTGTTTTTT.

The chain joins TRBV4-2 to TRBJ2-7; D may be TRBD2 (6 bases). Trimming took 0 bases from V and 3 from J, leaving 15 bases between them. Germline V gives CDR1 LGHNA, CDR2 YNFKEQ. The CDR3 contains 16 residues. The chain's CDR3 is CASSQERDLHVYEQYF. CDR3 sequence (DNA): TGTGCCAGCAGCCAAGAGCGGGACCTCCACGTCTACGAGCAGTACTTC.